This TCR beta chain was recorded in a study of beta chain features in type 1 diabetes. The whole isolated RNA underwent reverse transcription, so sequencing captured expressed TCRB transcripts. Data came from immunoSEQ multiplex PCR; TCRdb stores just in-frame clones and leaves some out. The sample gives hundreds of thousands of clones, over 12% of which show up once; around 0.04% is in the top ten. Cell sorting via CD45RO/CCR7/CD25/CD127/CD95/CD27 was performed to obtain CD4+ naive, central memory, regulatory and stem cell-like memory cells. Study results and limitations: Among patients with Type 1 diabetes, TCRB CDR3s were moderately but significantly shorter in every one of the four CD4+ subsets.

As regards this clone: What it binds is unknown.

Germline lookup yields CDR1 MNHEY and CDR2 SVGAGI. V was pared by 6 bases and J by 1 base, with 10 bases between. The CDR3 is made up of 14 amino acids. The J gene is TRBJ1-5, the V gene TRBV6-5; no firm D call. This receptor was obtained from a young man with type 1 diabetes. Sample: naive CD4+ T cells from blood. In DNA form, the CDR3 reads TGTGCCAGCAGCCCTAGGACGAGCAATCAGCCCCAGCATTTT. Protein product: CASSPRTSNQPQHF.